The clone carrying this T cell receptor (beta chain) was seen a single time. Antigen unknown. Genomic DNA belonging to each subset was distributed in equal measure over several immunoSEQ plates. Assay used: immunoSEQ multiplex PCR; TCRdb lists only in-frame clones, some missing. The data contain approximately 1,500,000 clones, around 97% of them singletons. The source of the sample is a study of shared clonotypes between healthy human individuals. Study observations and caveats: Some naive CD4 clonotypes, 4% to 6%, turned up in common across four donors.

V was clipped by 4 bases and J by 7 bases, with 33 bases between them. Germline values: CDR1 SGHRS, CDR2 YFSETQ. The CDR3 is 20 residues long. The source material was naive CD4+ T cells sorted from blood. Subset given: CD45RA+ positively selected. This clonotype was obtained from a man younger than 40 in good health. The chain is built from TRBV5-1 and TRBJ2-1; a possible D gene is TRBD2 (7 bases). CDR3 amino acids: CASSPKGRGGTPLVSNEQFF. CDR3 in DNA: TGCGCCAGCAGCCCTAAGGGGCGGGGAGGGACACCATTGGTGTCGAATGAGCAGTTCTTC.